This T cell receptor (beta chain) was sequenced during a study of cytomegalovirus exposure and HLA in healthy donors (dated by TCRdb to the late 2010s). Notes on the research overall: In an earlier analysis of under 750 of the donors, about 260 Gb of sequence data and 90 million to 130 million unique TCR beta sequences from about 180 million T cells were reported. An early release covering 550 to 650 HLA-typed donors comprised about 300 gigabases of sequencing data and around 80 million unique TCR sequences. Of the 300 to 450 genotyped donors, 80% to 90% were placed in the genetic ancestry cluster associated with self-reported Caucasian donors. The aim of the study was to test whether cataloging public T cell receptors could identify signatures of past pathogen exposure. The study profiled the T cell repertoires of fewer than 850 subjects by immunosequencing and related them to cytomegalovirus serostatus. Besides the first cohort of approximately 670 subjects, a separate validation cohort made up of 120 different subjects was used. To predict cytomegalovirus infection status, the study brought together high-throughput TCR immunosequencing, statistical association of individual TCRs with disease status, and machine learning. To study patterns of TCR occurrence, a later analysis re-analyzed previously published TCR beta repertoires from around 670 donors and added high-resolution HLA genotyping. In the later analysis, no new phenotypic data were used to find candidate immune exposures; instead, reliance was placed on TCR beta sequences and their occurrence across donors. In an earlier analysis of about 590 of the donors, high-throughput TCR beta sequencing was used to judge whether each TCR beta V gene segment behaved as functional or pseudogenic. Donor age, sex, ethnicity and CMV serostatus were compiled alongside the repertoire data. Genome-wide SNP genotypes for about 65% of the roughly 670 donors were used in a later genetic analysis, which treated that subset as a discovery cohort. All discovery cohort repertoires had been generated on a single sequencing platform. HLA typing covered class I and class II loci at four-digit resolution. The number of typed donors differed by locus: about 620-640 for A, B, C, DRB1 and DQB1; some 540 for DQA1; approximately 610 for DPA1; and about 450 for DPB1. Roughly five DR-DQ haplotypes were handled as single units for association and clustering, since linkage in the cohort was strong. Among some 400 genotyped donors of the cohort, an average of about 240,000 unique TCR beta nucleotide sequences was sequenced per donor, of which about 20% were non-productive. What the study reported, not specific to this receptor: Compared with the roughly 710-donor mean, donors in an Asian-associated ancestry cluster had fewer N-insertions in productive TCRs, according to a later genetic analysis. For the cohort, immune exposure information was limited to CMV serostatus. In a later analysis, 15,000 to 20,000 TCR beta sequences were associated with specific HLA alleles at a false discovery rate of 0.05. In both the original and validation cohorts, the classifier was reported to diagnose cytomegalovirus status with high specificity and sensitivity. The study listed 164 TCR beta chains as associated with cytomegalovirus. Only TCR beta chains were sequenced in this cohort, and the absence of alpha or paired-chain data limited detectable features. A further reported finding was that TCR beta sequences accurately predicted the HLA-A and HLA-B alleles for most subjects in the first cohort. Correlated functional status among segregating V segments might reflect linkage disequilibrium, but an unknown experimental factor could not be ruled out. Presence/absence analyses assumed roughly uniform sequencing depth across donors, an assumption that may not hold. In an earlier analysis of more than 500 of the donors, most TCR beta V segments appeared in productive rearrangements about 87% or about 30% of the time, broadly matching IMGT annotations. Strong co-occurrence of HLA alleles, especially DR and DQ, made assigning TCR associations to individual alleles difficult. According to a later analysis, most CMV-associated TCR beta chains appeared to be HLA-restricted, and the HLA associations seemed to be driven largely by CMV exposure. Three of the identified cytomegalovirus-associated TCR beta chains were confirmed in vitro to be specific for cytomegalovirus antigens. Because some donors lacked HLA typing at each locus, the association tests relied only on the typed subset. Because counts were too low, seventeen rarely observed V segments, including chromosome 9 orphons, were excluded from the earlier analysis of some 590 of the donors. In a later genetic analysis, a missense DCLRE1C variant was associated with V-gene and J-gene trimming of TCR beta chains, and the association was replicated in an independent cohort. According to the authors, the approach could potentially be generalized to other disease states and immunological phenotypes. The sequencing pipeline was judged likely to have produced a cluster of highly shared sequence variants as a technical artifact. Compared with equally common non-associated chains, HLA-associated TCR beta chains in a later analysis were more clonally expanded and had lower generation probabilities. Most TCR sequences were seen in very few donors, while some public TCRs were found in many individuals. Some IMGT-functional V segments, including TRBV6-2 and TRBV6-3, could not be distinguished by the 87-base-pair reads and were therefore excluded. According to a later analysis, TCR association rates differed among HLA loci, with DRB1 alleles showing the most associated TCRs and HLA-C alleles showing the fewest. A later analysis reported that several top co-occurrence clusters appeared linked to parvovirus B19, influenza, CMV and Epstein-Barr virus.

Per the germline V gene (reference sequence), SEHNR is the CDR1 and FQNEAQ is the CDR2. V ends up 3 bases short and J 4 bases short, with an unmatched junction base count of 3. Measured from the cysteine to the phenylalanine, the CDR3 is 14 residues long. The DNA shown is the 42-base CDR3, in frame from base 1. The cohort comprised around 700 healthy bone marrow donors. All cohort members were sampled while nominally healthy, although unrecorded immune exposures were likely present. The donor tested CMV seronegative, placing the donor among the 350 to 400 seronegative members of the cohort. A peripheral blood sample was collected from each donor, and TCR beta sequencing was performed on peripheral blood mononuclear cells. Genomic DNA extraction from the blood cell samples was performed with the Qiagen DNeasy Blood Extraction Kit. Comments on this clone: What antigen it recognizes has not been identified. No qualities accompany the bases; no much larger clone lies one base away.

Library creation used the immunoSEQ multiplex PCR assay. For the multiplex PCR, a mixture combining 60 forward primers for TCR Vbeta segments and 13 reverse primers for TCR Jbeta segments was used. The CDR3 region of rearranged TCR beta genes was amplified from genomic DNA by a multiplex PCR assay. The Illumina HiSeq System was used to sequence the amplified TCR beta libraries as 87-base-pair reads. The study's own analysis went as follows. A later analysis tallied some 79 million unique TCR beta chains across the approximately 670 repertoires, and approximately 11 million of those chains were shared by two or more donors. Raw reads were error-corrected and collapsed into unique sequences with a nearest-neighbor algorithm that merged closely related sequences to remove PCR and sequencing errors. To assign V, D and J gene segments, CDR3 sequences were aligned to IMGT reference sequences. For a sequence to be retained, a match of at least six nucleotides to both a V gene segment and a J gene segment was required. A rearrangement counted as productive if the CDR3 had no stop codons and remained in frame with V and J, and every other rearrangement counted as non-productive. CDR3 was defined by IMGT convention, running from the second conserved V-encoded cysteine to the conserved J-encoded phenylalanine. The earlier analysis of more than 450 of the donors excluded sequences that lacked an unambiguous match to a single V gene segment. An earlier analysis of 500 to 600 of the donors classified V segments as functional when productive rearrangements were above 56.7% and as segregating when the standard deviation between donors was above 5%. A statistical classification framework was developed to diagnose cytomegalovirus status using the catalog of TCR beta chain sequences. In a later analysis, TCR nucleotide sequences were compared against IMGT/GENE-DB human TR gene sequences so that V and J genes could be assigned. The TCRdist pipeline was used in a later analysis to assign CDR3 sequences and most-parsimonious VDJ recombination scenarios. A later analysis defined each TCR beta chain by its CDR3 amino acid sequence plus V-gene family, and excluded reads lacking a unique V-gene family. A later analysis removed 592 highly shared, low-generation-probability nucleotide sequences to deal with suspected cross-contamination and a sequencing artifact. A later analysis calculated a clonal expansion index for each public chain from normalized within-repertoire ranks of inferred template counts. In a later analysis, generation probabilities were computed with a VDJ recombination model fitted to out-of-frame rearrangements, and the resulting probabilities were checked against IGoR. A later analysis scored TCR-TCR, TCR-HLA and TCR-CMV co-occurrence with hypergeometric tests, applying a repertoire-size bias correction to TCR pairs. In a later analysis, false discovery rates were estimated by permuting HLA or CMV assignments 20 times. A later analysis grouped co-occurring TCRs with DBSCAN, adding TCRdist sequence similarity when clustering within HLA-allele-positive subsets. Repertoires with fewer than 30,000 or more than 120,000 public chains were left out of co-occurrence clustering, as were five repertoires with anomalous nucleotide sharing. TCRdb re-hosts the immuneACCESS table, in-frame sequences only. Its copies lack some clones; in the studies checked, an unresolved V gene accounts for under half of them, and the cause for the rest is not known. For V, J and clone size, that table is used; D and trimming come from the DNA. This sample has about 200,000 clones in its table, and 75% to 90% of those were observed once. The leading ten clones occupy 2.5% to 3.5% of the sample.

The receptor's source is a woman between 40 and 50 years old in good health and CMV-seronegative. The sequencing input was PBMCs. In this chain, TRBV7-9 is recombined with TRBJ2-1, with 7 bases matching TRBD1. The CDR3 protein sequence reads: CASSFPTGYNEQFF. The DNA sequence is as follows: TGTGCCAGCAGCTTCCCGACAGGGTACAATGAGCAGTTCTTC.